The sequence of this T cell receptor beta chain was determined in a study of cytomegalovirus exposure and HLA in healthy donors. In the study overall: The roughly 660 first-cohort repertoires shared a platform with the approximately 130 validation repertoires, as reported in a later analysis.

The study, taken as a whole, reports: Investigators reported 150 to 200 TCR beta chains as tied to cytomegalovirus. Rarity held for most TCR sequences, but there were some public TCRs that occurred in many donors.

Using immunoSEQ multiplex PCR, the repertoire was profiled, and TCRdb retains in-frame clones only, with some absent. The sample yields 250,000 to 350,000 clones, about 90% seen once. On this clone: Its target is not known.

This sequence originates from a woman aged 25 to 39 in good health and CMV-seropositive. Material for sequencing was PBMCs.

The CDR3 DNA follows: TGTGCCAGCAGCGTAATGCGGAACACTGAAGCTTTCTTT. Protein sequence: CASSVMRNTEAFF. This chain links TRBV9 with TRBJ1-1; D is unclear. Per germline, CDR1 SGDLS and CDR2 YYNGEE. The CDR3 length is 13 residues. Trimming removed 1 base at V and 1 base at J, with 5 bases between.